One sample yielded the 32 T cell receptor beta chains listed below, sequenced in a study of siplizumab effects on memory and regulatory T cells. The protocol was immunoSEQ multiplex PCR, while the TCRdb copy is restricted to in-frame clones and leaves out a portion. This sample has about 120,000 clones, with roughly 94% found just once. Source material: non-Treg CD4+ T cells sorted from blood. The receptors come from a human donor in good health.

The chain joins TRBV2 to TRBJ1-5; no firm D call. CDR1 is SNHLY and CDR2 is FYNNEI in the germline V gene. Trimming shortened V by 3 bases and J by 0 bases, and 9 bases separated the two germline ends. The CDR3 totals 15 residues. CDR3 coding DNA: TGTGCCAGCAGTGATGCTGGGTATAGCAATCAGCCCCAGCATTTT. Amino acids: CASSDAGYSNQPQHF. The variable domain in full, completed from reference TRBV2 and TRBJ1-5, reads EPEVTQTPSHQVTQMGQEVILRCVPISNHLYFYWYRQILGQKVEFLVSFYNNEISEKSEIFDDQFSVERPDGSNFTLKIRSTKLEDSAMYFCASSDAGYSNQPQHFGDGTRLSIL.

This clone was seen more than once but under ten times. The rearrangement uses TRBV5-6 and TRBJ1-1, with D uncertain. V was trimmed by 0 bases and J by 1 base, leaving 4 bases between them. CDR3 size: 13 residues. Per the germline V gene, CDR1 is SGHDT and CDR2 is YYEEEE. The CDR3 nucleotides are TGTGCCAGCAGCTTGGCCTGGAACACTGAAGCTTTCTTT. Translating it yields CASSLAWNTEAFF.

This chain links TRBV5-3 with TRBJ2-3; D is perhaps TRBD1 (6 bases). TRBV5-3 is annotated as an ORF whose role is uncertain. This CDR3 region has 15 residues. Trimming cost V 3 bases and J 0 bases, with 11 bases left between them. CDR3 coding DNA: TGTGCCAGAAGCTGGATCACAGGGAGCACAGATACGCAGTATTTT. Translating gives CARSWITGSTDTQYF.

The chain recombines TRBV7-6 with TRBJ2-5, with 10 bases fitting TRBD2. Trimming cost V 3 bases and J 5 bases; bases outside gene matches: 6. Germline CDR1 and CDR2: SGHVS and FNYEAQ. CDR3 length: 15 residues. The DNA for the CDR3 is TGTGCCAGCAGCTTCCTTCTAGCGGGGGTGGAGACCCAGTACTTC. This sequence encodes CASSFLLAGVETQYF.

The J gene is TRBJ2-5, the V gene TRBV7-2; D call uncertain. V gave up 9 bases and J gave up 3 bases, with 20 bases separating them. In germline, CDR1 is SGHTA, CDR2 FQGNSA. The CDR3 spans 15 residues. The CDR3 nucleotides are TGTGCCAGTACACCGGCTGGCGGATTAAAAGAGACCCAGTACTTC. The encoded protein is CASTPAGGLKETQYF.

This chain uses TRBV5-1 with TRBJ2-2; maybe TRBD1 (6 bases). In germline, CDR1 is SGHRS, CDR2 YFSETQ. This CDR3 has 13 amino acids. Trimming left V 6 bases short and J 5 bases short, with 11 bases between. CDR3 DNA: TGCGCCAGCAAAGCACAGGGAACCGGGGAGCTGTTTTTT. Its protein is CASKAQGTGELFF.

Here the CDR3 reads CASSSPIAGLYEQYF. The DNA of the CDR3 is TGTGCCAGCAGCTCTCCCATAGCGGGGCTCTACGAGCAGTACTTC. The gene calls are TRBV7-9 and TRBJ2-7, with TRBD2 matching over 8 bases. J was trimmed by 3 bases and V by 4 bases; bases with no gene match: 8. The CDR3 runs 15 residues. The V gene's germline CDR1 is SEHNR and CDR2 FQNEAQ (reference sequence).

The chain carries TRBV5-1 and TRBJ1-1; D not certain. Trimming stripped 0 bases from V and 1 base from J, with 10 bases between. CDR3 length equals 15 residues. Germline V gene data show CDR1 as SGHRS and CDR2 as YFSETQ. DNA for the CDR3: TGCGCCAGCAGCTTGGTAAGGGCGCAGAACACTGAAGCTTTCTTT. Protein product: CASSLVRAQNTEAFF. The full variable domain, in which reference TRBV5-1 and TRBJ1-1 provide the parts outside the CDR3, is KAGVTQTPRYLIKTRGQQVTLSCSPISGHRSVSWYQQTPGQGLQFLFEYFSETQRNKGNFPGRFSGRQFSNSRSEMNVSTLELGDSALYLCASSLVRAQNTEAFFGQGTRLTVV.

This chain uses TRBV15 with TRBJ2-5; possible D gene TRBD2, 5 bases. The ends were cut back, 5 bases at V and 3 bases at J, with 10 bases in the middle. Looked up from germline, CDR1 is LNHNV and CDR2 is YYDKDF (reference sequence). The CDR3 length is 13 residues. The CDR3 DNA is TGTGCCACCAGCGCCGGGATTGAAGAGACCCAGTACTTC. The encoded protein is CATSAGIEETQYF. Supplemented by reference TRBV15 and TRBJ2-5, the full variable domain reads DAMVIQNPRYQVTQFGKPVTLSCSQTLNHNVMYWYQQKSSQAPKLLFHYYDKDFNNEADTPDNFQSRRPNTSFCFLDIRSPGLGDTAMYLCATSAGIEETQYFGPGTRLLVL.

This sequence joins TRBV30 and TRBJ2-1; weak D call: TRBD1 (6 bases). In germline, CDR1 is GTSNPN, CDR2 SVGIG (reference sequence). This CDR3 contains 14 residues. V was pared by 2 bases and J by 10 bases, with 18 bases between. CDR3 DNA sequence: TGTGCCTGGAGTCTGAGAAGCGCTACAGGGGAGCAGTTCTTC. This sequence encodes CAWSLRSATGEQFF.

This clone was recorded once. CDR3 nucleotides: TGTGCCAGTAGACCCCCCGGGGCAGATACGCAGTATTTT. Its translation: CASRPPGADTQYF. V and J are TRBV19 and TRBJ2-3; D might be TRBD2 (5 bases). This CDR3 has 13 amino acids. V was clipped by 6 bases and J by 4 bases, with 11 bases between them. Germline CDR1 LNHDA, CDR2 SQIVND (reference sequence).

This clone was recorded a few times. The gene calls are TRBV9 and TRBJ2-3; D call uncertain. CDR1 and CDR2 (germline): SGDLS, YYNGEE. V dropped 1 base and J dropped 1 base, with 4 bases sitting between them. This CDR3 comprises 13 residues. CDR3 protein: CASSVRGTDTQYF. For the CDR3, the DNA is TGTGCCAGCAGCGTAAGGGGCACAGATACGCAGTATTTT.

The CDR3 loop reads CASSPNRGSNQPQHF. As DNA, the CDR3 is TGTGCCAGCAGCCCCAACAGGGGCAGTAATCAGCCCCAGCATTTT. The chain employs TRBV5-4 and TRBJ1-5, with 7 positions matching TRBD1. The CDR3 runs 15 residues. J was trimmed by 4 bases and V by 4 bases; bases with no gene match: 8. The germline V gene has CDR1 SGHNT and CDR2 YYREEE (reference sequence).

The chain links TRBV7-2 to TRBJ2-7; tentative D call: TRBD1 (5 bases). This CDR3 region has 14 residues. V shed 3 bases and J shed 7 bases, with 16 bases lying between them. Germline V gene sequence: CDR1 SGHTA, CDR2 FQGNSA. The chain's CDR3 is CASSFQGLLGEQYF. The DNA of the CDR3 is TGTGCCAGCAGCTTTCAGGGCCTTCTGGGGGAGCAGTACTTC.

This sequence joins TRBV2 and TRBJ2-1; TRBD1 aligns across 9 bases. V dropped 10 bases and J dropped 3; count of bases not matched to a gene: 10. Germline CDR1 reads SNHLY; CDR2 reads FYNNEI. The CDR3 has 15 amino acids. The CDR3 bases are TGTGCCACCCTGGGTGGGACAGGGAACTACAATGAGCAGTTCTTC. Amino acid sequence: CATLGGTGNYNEQFF.

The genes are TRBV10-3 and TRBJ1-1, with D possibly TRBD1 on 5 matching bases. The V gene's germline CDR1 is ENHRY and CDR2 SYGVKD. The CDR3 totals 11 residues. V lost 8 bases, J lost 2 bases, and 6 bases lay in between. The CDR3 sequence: CAIGGNTEAFF. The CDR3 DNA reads TGTGCCATCGGGGGTAACACTGAAGCTTTCTTT.

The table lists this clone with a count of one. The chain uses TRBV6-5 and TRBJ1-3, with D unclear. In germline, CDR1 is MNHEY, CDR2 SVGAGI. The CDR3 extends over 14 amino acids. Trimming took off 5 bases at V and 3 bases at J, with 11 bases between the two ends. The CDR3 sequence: CASSTGILGNTIYF. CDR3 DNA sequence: TGTGCCAGCAGTACCGGTATCCTTGGAAACACCATATATTTT.

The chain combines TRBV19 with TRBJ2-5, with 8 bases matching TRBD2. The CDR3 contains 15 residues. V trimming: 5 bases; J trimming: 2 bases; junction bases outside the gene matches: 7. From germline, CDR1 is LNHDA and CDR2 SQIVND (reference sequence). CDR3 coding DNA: TGTGCCAGTAGTGGACGGCGGGGGGCACAAGAGACCCAGTACTTC. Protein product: CASSGRRGAQETQYF.

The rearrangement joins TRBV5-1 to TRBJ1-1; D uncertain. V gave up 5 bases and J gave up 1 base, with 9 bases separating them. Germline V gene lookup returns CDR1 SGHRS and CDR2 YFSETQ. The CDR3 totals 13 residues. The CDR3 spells CASRPQENTEAFF. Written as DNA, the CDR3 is TGCGCCAGCAGACCCCAGGAGAACACTGAAGCTTTCTTT.

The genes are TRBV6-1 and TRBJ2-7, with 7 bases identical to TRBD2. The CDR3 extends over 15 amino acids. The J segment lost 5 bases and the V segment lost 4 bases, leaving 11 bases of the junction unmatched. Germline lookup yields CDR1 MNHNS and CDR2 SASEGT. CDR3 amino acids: CASSARGSGIDEQYF. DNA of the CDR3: TGTGCCAGCAGTGCCCGGGGAAGCGGGATAGACGAGCAGTACTTC.

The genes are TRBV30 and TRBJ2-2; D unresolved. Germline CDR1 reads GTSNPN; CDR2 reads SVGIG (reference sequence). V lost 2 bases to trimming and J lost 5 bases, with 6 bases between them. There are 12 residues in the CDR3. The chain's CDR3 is CAWSSRTGELFF. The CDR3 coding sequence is TGTGCCTGGAGTAGTCGTACCGGGGAGCTGTTTTTT.

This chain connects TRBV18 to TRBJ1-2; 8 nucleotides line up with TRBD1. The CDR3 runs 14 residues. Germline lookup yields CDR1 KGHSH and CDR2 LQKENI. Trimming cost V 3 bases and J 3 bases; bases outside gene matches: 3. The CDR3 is CASSPSGGDYGYTF. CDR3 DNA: TGTGCCAGCTCACCTTCAGGGGGCGACTATGGCTACACCTTC.

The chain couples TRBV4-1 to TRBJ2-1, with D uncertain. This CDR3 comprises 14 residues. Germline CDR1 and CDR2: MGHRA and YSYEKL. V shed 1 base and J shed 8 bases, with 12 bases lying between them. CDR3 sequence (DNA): TGCGCCAGCAGCCAAGGACCCCGTAGAGATGAGCAGTTCTTC. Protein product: CASSQGPRRDEQFF.

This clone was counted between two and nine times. CDR3 sequence reads: CASSPDRPSEKLFF. CDR3 bases: TGCGCCAGCAGCCCGGACAGGCCTAGTGAAAAACTGTTTTTT. This sequence joins TRBV5-1 and TRBJ1-4; 7 positions agree with TRBD1. V lost 4 bases and J lost 7; bases outside the gene matches: 7. The CDR3 extends over 14 amino acids. Germline V lookup: CDR1 SGHRS, CDR2 YFSETQ.

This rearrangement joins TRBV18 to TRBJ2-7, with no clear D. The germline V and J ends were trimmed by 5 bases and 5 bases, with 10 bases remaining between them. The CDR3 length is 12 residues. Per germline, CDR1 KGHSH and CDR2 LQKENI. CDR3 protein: CASSEINNEQYF. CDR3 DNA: TGTGCCAGCTCAGAAATCAACAACGAGCAGTACTTC. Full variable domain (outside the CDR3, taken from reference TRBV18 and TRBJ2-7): NAGVMQNPRHLVRRRGQEARLRCSPMKGHSHVYWYRQLPEEGLKFMVYLQKENIIDESGMPKERFSAEFPKEGPSILRIQQVVRGDSAAYFCASSEINNEQYFGPGTRLTVT.

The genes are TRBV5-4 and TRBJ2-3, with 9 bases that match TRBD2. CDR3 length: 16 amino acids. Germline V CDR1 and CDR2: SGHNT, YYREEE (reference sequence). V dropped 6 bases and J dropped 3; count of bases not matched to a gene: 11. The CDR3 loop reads CASTEAAGGRTDTQYF. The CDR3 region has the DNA TGTGCCAGCACCGAGGCGGCGGGAGGGAGGACAGATACGCAGTATTTT.

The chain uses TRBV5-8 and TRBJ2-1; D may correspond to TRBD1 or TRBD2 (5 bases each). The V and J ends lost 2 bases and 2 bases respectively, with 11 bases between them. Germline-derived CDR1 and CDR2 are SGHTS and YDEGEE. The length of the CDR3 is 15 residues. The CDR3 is CASSLGPGPYNEQFF. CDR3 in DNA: TGTGCCAGCAGCTTAGGCCCGGGGCCCTACAATGAGCAGTTCTTC.

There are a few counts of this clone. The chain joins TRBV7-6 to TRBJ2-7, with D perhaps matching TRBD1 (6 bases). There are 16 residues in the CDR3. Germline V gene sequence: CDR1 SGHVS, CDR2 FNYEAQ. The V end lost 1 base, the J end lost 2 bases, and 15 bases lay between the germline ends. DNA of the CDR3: TGTGCCAGCAGCTTAGTGGGGTGGACAGAGGCCTACGAGCAGTACTTC. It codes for CASSLVGWTEAYEQYF.

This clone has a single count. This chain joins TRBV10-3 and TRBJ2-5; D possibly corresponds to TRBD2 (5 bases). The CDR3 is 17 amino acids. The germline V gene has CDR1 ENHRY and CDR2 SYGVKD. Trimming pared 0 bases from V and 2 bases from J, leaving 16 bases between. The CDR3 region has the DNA TGTGCCATCAGTGAGTCGAAAGGGCCGGGGATTCAAGAGACCCAGTACTTC. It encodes CAISESKGPGIQETQYF.

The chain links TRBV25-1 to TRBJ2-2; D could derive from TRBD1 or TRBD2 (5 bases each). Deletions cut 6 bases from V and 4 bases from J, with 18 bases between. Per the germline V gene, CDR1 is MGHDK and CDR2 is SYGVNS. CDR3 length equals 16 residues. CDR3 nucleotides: TGTGCCAGCAGAGCCCTTTTAGGGGACGGCACCGGGGAGCTGTTTTTT. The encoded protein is CASRALLGDGTGELFF. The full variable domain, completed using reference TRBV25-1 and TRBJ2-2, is EADIYQTPRYLVIGTGKKITLECSQTMGHDKMYWYQQDPGMELHLIHYSYGVNSTEKGDLSSESTVSRIRTEHFPLTLESARPSHTSQYLCASRALLGDGTGELFFGEGSRLTVL.

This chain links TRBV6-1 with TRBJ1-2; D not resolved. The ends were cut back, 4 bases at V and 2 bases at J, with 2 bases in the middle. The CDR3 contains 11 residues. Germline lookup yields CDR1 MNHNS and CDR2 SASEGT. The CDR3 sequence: CASSANYGYTF. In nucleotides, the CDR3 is TGTGCCAGCAGTGCCAACTATGGCTACACCTTC.

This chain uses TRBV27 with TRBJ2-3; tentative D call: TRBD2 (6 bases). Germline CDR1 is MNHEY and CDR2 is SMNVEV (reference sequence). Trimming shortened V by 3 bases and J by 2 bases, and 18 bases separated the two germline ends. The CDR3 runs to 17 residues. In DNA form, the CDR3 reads TGTGCCAGCAGTTTCCGGCGAGGGACTGACTTCACAGATACGCAGTATTTT. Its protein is CASSFRRGTDFTDTQYF.